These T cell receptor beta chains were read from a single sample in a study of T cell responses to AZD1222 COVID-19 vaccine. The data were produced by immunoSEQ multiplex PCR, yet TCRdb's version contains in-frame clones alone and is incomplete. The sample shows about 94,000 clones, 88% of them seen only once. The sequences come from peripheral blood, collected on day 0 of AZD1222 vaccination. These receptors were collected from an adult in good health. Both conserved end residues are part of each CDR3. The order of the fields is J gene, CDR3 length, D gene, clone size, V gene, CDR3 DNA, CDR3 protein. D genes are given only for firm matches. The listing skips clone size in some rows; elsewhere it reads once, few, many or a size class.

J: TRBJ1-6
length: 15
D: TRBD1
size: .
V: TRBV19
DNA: TGTGCCAGTAGTATAGTGGGGCAGGGGGATTCACCCCTCCACTTT
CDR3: CASSIVGQGDSPLHF

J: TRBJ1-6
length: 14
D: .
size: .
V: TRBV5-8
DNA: TGTGCCAGCAGTAAGAGGTCCTATAATTCACCCCTCCACTTT
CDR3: CASSKRSYNSPLHF

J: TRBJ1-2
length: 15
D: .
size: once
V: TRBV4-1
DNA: TGCGCCAGCAGCCAAGAGACAGTTTATGTTTATGGCTACACCTTC
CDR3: CASSQETVYVYGYTF

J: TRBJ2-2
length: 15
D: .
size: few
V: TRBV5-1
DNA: TGCGCCAGCAGCTTGTCACAGTTCGGAACCGGGGAGCTGTTTTTT
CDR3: CASSLSQFGTGELFF

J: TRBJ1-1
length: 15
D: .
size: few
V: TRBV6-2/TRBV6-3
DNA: TGTGCCAGCAGTTACCTAAATCGACAGGTCGCTGAAGCTTTCTTT
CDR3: CASSYLNRQVAEAFF

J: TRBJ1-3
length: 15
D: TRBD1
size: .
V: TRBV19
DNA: TGTGCCAGTAGTCTCCAGGGGGATTCTGGAAACACCATATATTTT
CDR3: CASSLQGDSGNTIYF

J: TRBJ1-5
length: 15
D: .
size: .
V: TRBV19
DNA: TGTGCCAGTAGTAGGACAGTCTATAGCAATCAGCCCCAGCATTTT
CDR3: CASSRTVYSNQPQHF

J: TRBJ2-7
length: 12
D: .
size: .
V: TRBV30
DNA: TGTGCCTGGAGTGTCGAGGGTCGCGGGCAGTACTTC
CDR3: CAWSVEGRGQYF

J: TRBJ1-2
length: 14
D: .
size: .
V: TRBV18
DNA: TGTGCCAGCTCACCGGCCGGCTCTGGGTATGGCTACACCTTC
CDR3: CASSPAGSGYGYTF

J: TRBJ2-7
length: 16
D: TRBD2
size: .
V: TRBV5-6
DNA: TGTGCCAGCAGCTACGACTTGGGGGAGGGTTCCTACGAGCAGTACTTC
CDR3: CASSYDLGEGSYEQYF

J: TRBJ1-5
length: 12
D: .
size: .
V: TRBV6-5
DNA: TGTGCCACGGGGTTTGGCAATCAGCCCCAGCATTTT
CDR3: CATGFGNQPQHF

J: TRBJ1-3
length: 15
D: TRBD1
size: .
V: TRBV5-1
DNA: TGCGCCAGCAGCCCACGGACAGGGGATGGAAACACCATATATTTT
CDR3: CASSPRTGDGNTIYF

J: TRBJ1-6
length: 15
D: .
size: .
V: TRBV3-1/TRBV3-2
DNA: TGTGCCAGCAGCCGCACAGGGTCCTATAATTCACCCCTCCACTTT
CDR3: CASSRTGSYNSPLHF

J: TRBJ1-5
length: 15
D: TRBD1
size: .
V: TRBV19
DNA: TGTGCCAGTACACTCGGACAGGTGAGCAATCAGCCCCAGCATTTT
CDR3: CASTLGQVSNQPQHF

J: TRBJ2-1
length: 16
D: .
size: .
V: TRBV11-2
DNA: TGTGCCAGCAGCCCGAACAGGGTTATAGATGCAAATGAGCAGTTCTTC
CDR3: CASSPNRVIDANEQFF

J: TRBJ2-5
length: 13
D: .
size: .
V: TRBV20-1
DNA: TGCAGTGCTAGTTCGGGATCGCCCCGGACCCAGTACTTC
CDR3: CSASSGSPRTQYF

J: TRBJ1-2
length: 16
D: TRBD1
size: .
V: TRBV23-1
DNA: TGCGCCAGCAGTCAACACCACAGGGGGCGCGCCTATGGCTACACCTTC
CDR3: CASSQHHRGRAYGYTF

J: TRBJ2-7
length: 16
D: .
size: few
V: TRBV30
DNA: TGTGCCTGGAGTGTACGCCCCCGCCTACGGGATTACGAGCAGTACTTC
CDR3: CAWSVRPRLRDYEQYF

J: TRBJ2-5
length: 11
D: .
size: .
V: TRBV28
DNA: TGTGCCAGCGACCTACAGGGAACCCAGTACTTC
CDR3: CASDLQGTQYF

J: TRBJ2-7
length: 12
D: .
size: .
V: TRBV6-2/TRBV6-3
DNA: TGTGCCAGCAGTGACCCGACATACGAGCAGTACTTC
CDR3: CASSDPTYEQYF